This note documents a single T cell receptor (beta chain) sequence. Its specificity is not known. The V gene lost 6 bases and the J gene lost 3 bases, with 17 bases spanning the gap. The CDR3 is 15 amino acids. Germline V gives CDR1 MNHEY, CDR2 SMNVEV (reference sequence). Data came from immunoSEQ multiplex PCR; TCRdb stores just in-frame clones and leaves some out. Of roughly 63,000 clones in the sample, 84% are singletons; the top ten hold 2.1%. These data belong to a study of lymphopenia after photon versus proton radiotherapy. Broader study findings: Larger post-nadir TCR diversity loss correlated inversely with survival in deceased patients. Survival link was tested only in deceased patients; proton benefit remains a possibility. After the lymphocyte nadir, photon-treated repertoires showed oligoclonal expansion, especially of CD8+ Temra cells. Under photons, naive T cells and diversity fell while effector/memory populations rose.

The source of this sequence is a man between 60 and 75 years old with pancreatic cancer. Sequencing was performed on peripheral blood, taken from a patient treated with proton-based radiotherapy. The rearrangement joins TRBV27 to TRBJ1-2; D possibly corresponds to TRBD1 (6 bases). The CDR3 loop reads CASREQGLQDYGYTF. The CDR3 nucleotides are TGTGCCAGCAGGGAACAGGGACTTCAGGACTATGGCTACACCTTC.